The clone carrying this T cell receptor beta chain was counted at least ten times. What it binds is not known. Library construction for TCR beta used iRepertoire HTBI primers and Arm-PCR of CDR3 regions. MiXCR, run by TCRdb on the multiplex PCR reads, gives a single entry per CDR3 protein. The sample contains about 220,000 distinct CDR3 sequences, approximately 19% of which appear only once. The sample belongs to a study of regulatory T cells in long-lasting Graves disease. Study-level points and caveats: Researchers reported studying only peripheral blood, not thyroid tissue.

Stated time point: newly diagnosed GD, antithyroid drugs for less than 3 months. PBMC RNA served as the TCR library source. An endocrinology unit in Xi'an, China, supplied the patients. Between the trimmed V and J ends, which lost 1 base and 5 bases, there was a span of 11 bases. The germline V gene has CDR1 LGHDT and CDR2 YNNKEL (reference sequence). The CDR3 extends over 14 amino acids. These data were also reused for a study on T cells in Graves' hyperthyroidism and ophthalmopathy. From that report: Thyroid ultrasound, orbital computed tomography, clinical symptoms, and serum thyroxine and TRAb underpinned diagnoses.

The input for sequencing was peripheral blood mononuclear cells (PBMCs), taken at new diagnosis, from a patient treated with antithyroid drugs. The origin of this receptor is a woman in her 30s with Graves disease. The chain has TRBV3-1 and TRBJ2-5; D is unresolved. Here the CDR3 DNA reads TGTGCCAGCAGCCAAGTCGACCGGCGGGAGACCCAGTACTTC. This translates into CASSQVDRRETQYF.